The 18 T cell receptor beta chains given below trace back to one sample, sequenced in a study of T cell responses to AZD1222 COVID-19 vaccine. The protocol was immunoSEQ multiplex PCR, while the TCRdb copy is restricted to in-frame clones and leaves out a portion. This table has roughly 100,000 clones, 65% to 85% appearing once. This specimen was peripheral blood, taken 28 days after the second AZD1222 dose. The receptors were gathered from an adult who received the AZD1222 COVID-19 vaccine.

The chain combines TRBV27 with TRBJ1-6; D gene ambiguous. Germline CDR1 is MNHEY and CDR2 is SMNVEV (reference sequence). Trimming removed 5 bases at V and 11 bases at J, with 13 bases between. The CDR3 is 13 amino acids. The CDR3: CASSLALLAPLHF. CDR3 DNA: TGTGCCAGCAGTCTCGCCCTTCTGGCACCCCTCCACTTT.

The chain has TRBV5-6 and TRBJ1-5; D is perhaps TRBD1 (5 bases). The V end lost 3 bases, the J end lost 7 bases, and 8 bases lay between the germline ends. The CDR3 consists of 12 residues. CDR1 SGHDT and CDR2 YYEEEE come from the germline V gene. CDR3 coding DNA: TGTGCCAGCAGCTCCTGGGGGCAGCCCCAGCATTTT. Its protein is CASSSWGQPQHF.

The genes are TRBV10-3 and TRBJ1-1; D is unresolved. The CDR3 is 12 amino acids. V lost 2 bases, J lost 8 bases, and 9 bases lay in between. Germline-derived CDR1 and CDR2 are ENHRY and SYGVKD. CDR3 in amino acids: CAISEAEREAFF. The CDR3 bases are TGTGCCATCAGTGAGGCTGAGAGGGAAGCTTTCTTT.

The genes are TRBV5-6 and TRBJ2-4; the D gene is possibly TRBD1 (5 bases). Germline V gene data show CDR1 as SGHDT and CDR2 as YYEEEE. This CDR3 comprises 15 residues. The V gene lost 0 bases and the J gene lost 2 bases, with 9 bases spanning the gap. In DNA, the CDR3 is TGTGCCAGCAGCTTGGCAGGGCCTACCAAAAACATTCAGTACTTC. It translates to CASSLAGPTKNIQYF.

The CDR3 DNA reads as TGTGCCAGCAGCTTACAACGGACAGGGGGGGACTACGAGCAGTACTTC. It codes for CASSLQRTGGDYEQYF. The gene calls are TRBV11-3 and TRBJ2-7, with 10 bases fitting TRBD1. Unmatched junction bases numbered 7, after V lost 2 bases and J lost 3 bases. CDR1 and CDR2 from the germline V gene are SGHNT and YENEEA. The CDR3 length is 16 residues.

The DNA of the CDR3 is TGTGCCATCTCTTCGGGGCCCAATCAGCCCCAGCATTTT. It is translated as CAISSGPNQPQHF. V gene TRBV10-3 combines with J gene TRBJ1-5; the D gene is possibly TRBD1 (5 bases). Germline CDR1 and CDR2: ENHRY and SYGVKD. The germline V and J ends were trimmed by 8 bases and 3 bases, with 11 bases remaining between them. The CDR3 totals 13 residues.

The chain recombines TRBV5-1 with TRBJ1-2; D ambiguous. The germline V gene has CDR1 SGHRS and CDR2 YFSETQ. Deletions cut 7 bases from V and 0 bases from J, with 13 bases between. The CDR3 is made up of 14 amino acids. CDR3 protein: CASGETPSNYGYTF. The CDR3 DNA follows: TGCGCCAGCGGAGAAACTCCCTCTAACTATGGCTACACCTTC.

The V gene is TRBV7-9, the J gene TRBJ1-4; 10 bases are shared with TRBD1. Germline loops: CDR1 SEHNR, CDR2 FQNEAQ (reference sequence). The CDR3 contains 14 residues. The trim removed 6 bases at V and 7 bases at J, leaving 5 bases unmatched. In DNA form, the CDR3 reads TGTGCCAGCAGGGGTGGGACAGGGGCTGAAAAACTGTTTTTT. Translating it yields CASRGGTGAEKLFF.

This chain uses TRBV7-2 with TRBJ2-3, with 13 bases identical to TRBD2. Unmatched junction bases numbered 3, after V lost 3 bases and J lost 3 bases. Looked up from germline, CDR1 is SGHTA and CDR2 is FQGNSA. This CDR3 is built from 16 residues. For the CDR3, the DNA is TGTGCCAGCAGCTTCCGGACTAGCGGGAGAACAGATACGCAGTATTTT. This encodes CASSFRTSGRTDTQYF.

The chain has TRBV7-8 and TRBJ1-3, with TRBD1 identical over 10 bases. Trimming at V came to 5 bases and at J to 5 bases, leaving 9 bases not matched to a gene. Germline assignment: CDR1 SGHVS and CDR2 FQNEAQ. The CDR3 covers 16 residues. This chain's CDR3 is CASSPRTGGRRNTIYF. For the CDR3, the DNA is TGTGCCAGCAGCCCGCGGACAGGGGGAAGACGAAACACCATATATTTT.

The chain links TRBV7-6 to TRBJ2-1, with D perhaps given as TRBD1 or TRBD2 (5 bases each). CDR1 is SGHVS and CDR2 is FNYEAQ in the germline V gene. Trimming took 3 bases from V and 7 from J, leaving 16 bases between them. The CDR3 is 15 amino acids. The CDR3 region is CASSFSGGGGNEQFF. As DNA, the CDR3 is TGTGCCAGCAGCTTCTCTGGTGGGGGTGGAAATGAGCAGTTCTTC.

CDR3 bases: TGTGCCAGTGAACCGGGCCCCGTTCGGACTGAAGCTTTCTTT. This codes for CASEPGPVRTEAFF. V gene TRBV19 combines with J gene TRBJ1-1; D is unclear. The germline V gene encodes CDR1 LNHDA and CDR2 SQIVND (reference sequence). This CDR3 is built from 14 residues. V was shortened by 8 bases and J by 5 bases, with 18 bases between the two germline ends.

CDR3 DNA sequence: TGTGCCAGCAGCTTAGACATAGATACGCAGTATTTT. Protein: CASSLDIDTQYF. The chain carries TRBV5-5 and TRBJ2-3; D gene ambiguous. The ends were cut back, 2 bases at V and 5 bases at J, with 6 bases in the middle. CDR1 is SGHKS and CDR2 is YYEKEE in the germline V gene (reference sequence). This CDR3 region has 12 residues. Full variable domain (rest looked up from reference TRBV5-5 and TRBJ2-3): DAGVTQSPTHLIKTRGQQVTLRCSPISGHKSVSWYQQVLGQGPQFIFQYYEKEERGRGNFPDRFSARQFPNYSSELNVNALLLGDSALYLCASSLDIDTQYFGPGTRLTVL.

CDR3 amino acids: CASSQDYGGGGYTF. For the CDR3, the DNA is TGTGCCAGCAGCCAAGATTACGGGGGTGGGGGCTACACCTTC. The rearrangement joins TRBV3-1 (or the pseudogene TRBV3-2) to TRBJ1-2, with D possibly matching TRBD1 (5 bases). CDR1 is LGHDT and CDR2 is YNNKEL in the germline V gene (reference sequence). This CDR3 contains 14 residues. V shed 0 bases and J shed 8 bases, with 13 bases lying between them.

This sequence joins TRBV7-9 and TRBJ2-1; 9 bases are a match to TRBD2. V gave up 3 bases and J gave up 7 bases; unmatched junction bases: 7. Germline V lookup: CDR1 SEHNR, CDR2 FQNEAQ (reference sequence). The CDR3 is 15 residues long. The CDR3 here is CASSFETSGLNEQFF. The CDR3 DNA is TGTGCCAGCAGCTTCGAGACTAGCGGCCTAAATGAGCAGTTCTTC.

In this sample, this clone turned up once. CDR3 loop: CASSFSGRNRDEQFF. CDR3 nucleotide sequence: TGCGCCAGCAGCTTTAGCGGGAGGAACCGGGATGAGCAGTTCTTC. This rearrangement joins TRBV5-1 to TRBJ2-1; TRBD2 agrees at 10 bases. The germline CDR1 and CDR2 sequences are SGHRS and YFSETQ. This CDR3 comprises 15 residues. The ends lost 2 bases at V and 8 bases at J; junction bases unmatched: 7.

This clone was found a few times. The rearrangement uses TRBV11-3 and TRBJ2-5; D ambiguous. V gave up 4 bases and J gave up 5 bases, with 8 bases separating them. This CDR3 is built from 12 residues. Germline V CDR1 and CDR2: SGHNT, YENEEA. This CDR3 reads CASSSLSETQYF. The CDR3 DNA sequence: TGTGCCAGCAGCTCCCTTTCTGAGACCCAGTACTTC.

The chain employs TRBV6-5 and TRBJ2-3, with 7 bases that match TRBD2. The length of the CDR3 is 13 residues. CDR1 MNHEY and CDR2 SVGAGI come from the germline V gene. J lost 5 bases, V lost 6 bases, and 5 bases had no gene match. CDR3 region: CASRGGVQDTQYF. The CDR3 DNA is TGTGCCAGCAGGGGGGGGGTTCAAGATACGCAGTATTTT.